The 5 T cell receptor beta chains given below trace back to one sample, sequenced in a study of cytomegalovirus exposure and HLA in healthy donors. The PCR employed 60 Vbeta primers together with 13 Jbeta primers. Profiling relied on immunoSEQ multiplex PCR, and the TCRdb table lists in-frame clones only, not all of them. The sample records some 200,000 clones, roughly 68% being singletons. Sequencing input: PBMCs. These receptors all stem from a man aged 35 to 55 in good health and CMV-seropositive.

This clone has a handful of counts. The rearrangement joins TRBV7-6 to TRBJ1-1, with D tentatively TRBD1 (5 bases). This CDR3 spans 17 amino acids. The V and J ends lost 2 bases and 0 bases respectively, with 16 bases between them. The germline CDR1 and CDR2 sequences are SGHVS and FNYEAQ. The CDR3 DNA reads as TGTGCCAGCAGCTTACGGCAGGGCGGGAGAATGAACACTGAAGCTTTCTTT. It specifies CASSLRQGGRMNTEAFF.

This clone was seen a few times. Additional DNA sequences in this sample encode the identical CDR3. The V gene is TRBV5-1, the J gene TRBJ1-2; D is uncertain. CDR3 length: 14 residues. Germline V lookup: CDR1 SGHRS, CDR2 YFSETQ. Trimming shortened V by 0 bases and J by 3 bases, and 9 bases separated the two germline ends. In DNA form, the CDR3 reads TGCGCCAGCAGCTTGGATACGGGGTACTATGGCTACACCTTC. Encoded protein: CASSLDTGYYGYTF.

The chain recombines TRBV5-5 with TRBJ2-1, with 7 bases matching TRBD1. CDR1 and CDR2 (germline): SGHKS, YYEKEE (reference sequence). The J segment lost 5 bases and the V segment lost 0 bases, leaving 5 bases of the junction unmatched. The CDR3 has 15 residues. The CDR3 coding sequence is TGTGCCAGCAGCTTGGAGGGGGCGCGTAACAATGAGCAGTTCTTC. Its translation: CASSLEGARNNEQFF.

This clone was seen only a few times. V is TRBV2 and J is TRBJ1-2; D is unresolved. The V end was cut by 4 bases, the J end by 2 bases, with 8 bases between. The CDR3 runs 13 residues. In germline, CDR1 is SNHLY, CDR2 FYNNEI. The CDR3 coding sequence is TGTGCCAGCAGTGCAGGAGGGAACTATGGCTACACCTTC. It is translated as CASSAGGNYGYTF.

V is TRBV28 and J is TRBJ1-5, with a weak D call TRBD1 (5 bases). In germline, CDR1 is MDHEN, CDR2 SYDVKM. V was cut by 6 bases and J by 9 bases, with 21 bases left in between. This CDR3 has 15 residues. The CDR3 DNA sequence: TGTGCCAGCAGCCCCGGGGGGGGTACGAGGCCGCCCCAGCATTTT. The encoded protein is CASSPGGGTRPPQHF.